This is a list of T cell receptor beta chains from one sample in a study of shared clonotypes between healthy human individuals. Sequencing used immunoSEQ multiplex PCR; TCRdb keeps in-frame clones, though not all of them. Of roughly 570,000 clones in the sample, about 98% were seen once. The specimen was naive CD8+ T cells sorted from blood. The receptors here all came from a man aged 25 to 40 in good health. Each CDR3 is given with its conserved first and last residue. D genes are given only for firm matches. Only part of the rows carry a size: once, few, many, or a class if the clone is expanded.

D gene | clone size | J gene | V gene | CDR3 protein | CDR3 DNA
. | once | TRBJ2-3 | TRBV5-6 | CASSFGTDTQYF | TGTGCCAGCAGCTTTGGAACAGATACGCAGTATTTT
TRBD1 | . | TRBJ2-1 | TRBV5-1 | CASSLVSGQGVFISSYNEQFF | TGCGCCAGCAGCTTGGTGTCCGGACAGGGGGTTTTCATAAGCTCCTACAATGAGCAGTTCTTC
. | . | TRBJ1-1 | TRBV7-9 | CASSLGDSFYTEAFF | TGTGCCAGCAGCTTAGGCGACAGCTTTTACACTGAAGCTTTCTTT
TRBD1 | . | TRBJ2-1 | TRBV7-3 | CASSEFGTGSPNEQFF | TGTGCCAGCAGCGAATTCGGGACAGGAAGCCCCAATGAGCAGTTCTTC
TRBD1 | once | TRBJ2-7 | TRBV5-1 | CASSHGTGDYEQYF | TGCGCCAGCAGCCACGGGACAGGGGACTACGAGCAGTACTTC
TRBD2 | . | TRBJ2-7 | TRBV10-1 | CASSDSVAGFYEQYF | TGCGCCAGCAGTGATTCGGTAGCGGGGTTCTACGAGCAGTACTTC
. | . | TRBJ2-5 | TRBV29-1 | CSVEGPGSKETQYF | TGCAGCGTTGAGGGGCCGGGATCTAAAGAGACCCAGTACTTC
TRBD2 | . | TRBJ2-1 | TRBV27 | CASSSGTPYNEQFF | TGTGCCAGCAGCAGCGGGACCCCCTACAATGAGCAGTTCTTC
. | . | TRBJ1-5 | TRBV27 | CASSLSGPAGRPQHF | TGTGCCAGCAGTTTATCCGGCCCGGCAGGGAGGCCCCAGCATTTT
. | . | TRBJ2-1 | TRBV29-1 | CSVVYNEQFF | TGCAGCGTGGTTTACAATGAGCAGTTCTTC
. | . | TRBJ2-1 | TRBV14 | CASSHWLALDFEDEQFF | TGTGCCAGCAGCCACTGGCTAGCGTTAGATTTTGAGGATGAGCAGTTCTTC
. | . | TRBJ2-3 | TRBV6-5 | CASSYVASGTDTQYF | TGTGCCAGCAGTTACGTGGCTAGCGGCACAGATACGCAGTATTTT
. | . | TRBJ2-7 | TRBV10-3 | CAISEVGEGHEQYF | TGTGCCATCAGTGAAGTAGGAGAGGGACACGAGCAGTACTTC
TRBD2 | . | TRBJ2-7 | TRBV7-9 | CASTFLSGRAYEQYF | TGTGCCAGCACCTTTCTAAGCGGGAGAGCCTACGAGCAGTACTTC
. | . | TRBJ2-1 | TRBV5-5 | CASSLDTGLNEQFF | TGTGCCAGCAGCTTGGATACTGGGTTAAATGAGCAGTTCTTC
TRBD1 | . | TRBJ1-4 | TRBV11-2 | CASSFLVGQGNEKLFF | TGTGCCAGCAGCTTCCTCGTCGGACAGGGGAATGAAAAACTGTTTTTT
. | . | TRBJ2-2 | TRBV4-1 | CASSQEKNTGELFF | TGCGCCAGCAGCCAAGAGAAGAACACCGGGGAGCTGTTTTTT
TRBD1 | . | TRBJ2-7 | TRBV7-9 | CASSSTGSRPDRGSEQYF | TGTGCCAGCAGCTCTACTGGATCTCGCCCGGACAGGGGTAGCGAGCAGTACTTC
. | . | TRBJ1-4 | TRBV7-2 | CASSLGGPELFF | TGTGCCAGCAGCTTAGGGGGTCCGGAACTGTTTTTT
TRBD1 | . | TRBJ2-7 | TRBV4-3 | CASSQDHRDRWSEQYF | TGCGCCAGCAGCCAAGATCATCGGGACAGGTGGTCCGAGCAGTACTTC
TRBD1 | . | TRBJ2-5 | TRBV11-2 | CASSLGTGVQETQYF | TGTGCCAGCAGCTTAGGGACAGGAGTTCAAGAGACCCAGTACTTC
. | once | TRBJ1-2 | TRBV2 | CASPGGPEQGYTF | TGTGCCAGCCCGGGGGGCCCGGAACAAGGCTACACCTTC
TRBD1 | . | TRBJ2-7 | TRBV14 | CASSQSRPGQRTYEQYF | TGTGCCAGCAGCCAATCTCGACCGGGACAGAGAACCTACGAGCAGTACTTC
. | . | TRBJ1-5 | TRBV6-5 | CASSPYSGSNQPQHF | TGTGCCAGCAGTCCCTATTCGGGGAGCAATCAGCCCCAGCATTTT
. | . | TRBJ1-1 | TRBV6-5 | CASSYMTGSTEAFF | TGTGCCAGCAGTTACATGACGGGTAGCACTGAAGCTTTCTTT
TRBD2 | . | TRBJ2-7 | TRBV5-4 | CASSPPGLPYEQYF | TGTGCCAGCAGCCCTCCGGGACTACCCTACGAGCAGTACTTC
. | once | TRBJ2-1 | TRBV5-5 | CASRDGGENEQFF | TGTGCCAGCAGGGACGGAGGGGAAAATGAGCAGTTCTTC
. | . | TRBJ2-1 | TRBV6-6 | CASSYSLNAGEQFF | TGTGCCAGCAGTTACTCACTCAACGCTGGAGAGCAGTTCTTC
. | . | TRBJ2-7 | TRBV11-2 | CASSPRRDFYEQYF | TGTGCCAGCAGCCCAAGAAGGGACTTCTACGAGCAGTACTTC
TRBD1 | . | TRBJ1-3 | TRBV7-9 | CASSFPGQKALGDGNTIYF | TGTGCCAGCAGTTTTCCGGGACAGAAGGCCCTAGGTGATGGAAACACCATATATTTT
. | . | TRBJ2-7 | TRBV11-2 | CASSSIHNRAGEQYF | TGTGCCAGCAGCAGCATCCATAACAGGGCGGGGGAGCAGTACTTC
TRBD1 | . | TRBJ1-2 | TRBV6-5 | CASSYLTGDGYTF | TGTGCCAGCAGTTACCTGACAGGGGACGGCTACACCTTC
TRBD1 | once | TRBJ2-7 | TRBV11-2 | CASSPTGAYYEQYF | TGTGCCAGCAGCCCGACAGGGGCCTACTACGAGCAGTACTTC
. | . | TRBJ1-5 | TRBV10-3 | CAISEKDSAIQPQHF | TGTGCCATCAGTGAAAAGGACAGTGCAATTCAGCCCCAGCATTTT
. | . | TRBJ2-3 | TRBV28 | CASSFRAADTQYF | TGTGCCAGCAGTTTCCGTGCGGCAGATACGCAGTATTTT
. | once | TRBJ1-5 | TRBV28 | CASTPRGARSNQPQHF | TGTGCCAGCACCCCAAGAGGGGCACGGAGCAATCAGCCCCAGCATTTT
TRBD1 | . | TRBJ1-1 | TRBV7-9 | CASSPRDRGVNTEAFF | TGTGCCAGCAGCCCACGGGACAGGGGAGTGAACACTGAAGCTTTCTTT
TRBD1 | . | TRBJ1-5 | TRBV2 | CASWDSLSNQPQHF | TGTGCCAGCTGGGACAGCCTTAGCAATCAGCCCCAGCATTTT
. | . | TRBJ1-2 | TRBV5-4 | CASSLGGAGYTF | TGTGCCAGCAGCTTGGGAGGAGCCGGCTACACCTTC
TRBD2 | . | TRBJ2-7 | TRBV11-1 | CASRRKRERF | TGTGCCAGCCGGCGGAAGCGGGAGAGGTTC
. | . | TRBJ2-7 | TRBV29-1 | CSVEVGLNEQYF | TGCAGCGTTGAGGTGGGGCTCAACGAGCAGTACTTC
. | . | TRBJ1-5 | TRBV5-6 | CASSLAGGTGNQPQHF | TGTGCCAGCAGCTTGGCCGGGGGGACGGGAAATCAGCCCCAGCATTTT
TRBD1 | . | TRBJ2-6 | TRBV18 | CASSPLDRASSGANVLTF | TGTGCCAGCTCACCGTTGGACAGGGCCTCCTCTGGGGCCAACGTCCTGACTTTC
. | . | TRBJ1-3 | TRBV14 | CASSHPPGSPGNTIYF | TGTGCCAGCAGCCATCCTCCAGGGTCCCCTGGAAACACCATATATTTT
TRBD2 | once | TRBJ2-3 | TRBV27 | CASSVPGLAGITDTQYF | TGTGCCAGCAGTGTCCCGGGACTAGCGGGAATCACAGATACGCAGTATTTT
. | . | TRBJ1-2 | TRBV13 | CASSTFGTGYTF | TGTGCCAGCAGCACGTTCGGGACCGGCTACACCTTC
TRBD1 | . | TRBJ2-1 | TRBV15 | CATSRVRTGANNEQFF | TGTGCCACCAGCAGAGTCCGGACAGGGGCGAACAATGAGCAGTTCTTC
. | once | TRBJ1-5 | TRBV11-2 | CASSVGPPNQPQHF | TGTGCCAGCAGCGTGGGCCCCCCCAATCAGCCCCAGCATTTT
. | . | TRBJ2-7 | TRBV7-8 | CASSHGGGYEQYF | TGTGCCAGCAGTCACGGAGGCGGCTACGAGCAGTACTTC
. | . | TRBJ2-7 | TRBV6-5 | CASSYSGPPYEQYF | TGTGCCAGCAGTTACTCGGGGCCGCCCTACGAGCAGTACTTC